The present entry profiles one TCR beta chain with its context. Its cognate antigen is unknown. In germline, CDR1 is MGHDK, CDR2 SYGVNS. This CDR3 comprises 13 residues. V shed 2 bases and J shed 4 bases, with 8 bases lying between them. With 60 Vbeta and 13 Jbeta primers, the PCR was carried out. Per the study methods: A later analysis counted 65 million to 95 million unique TCR beta chains, 9.5 million to 13 million shared. Profiling relied on immunoSEQ multiplex PCR, and the TCRdb table lists in-frame clones only, not all of them. From that table come the V and J calls and clone size; the DNA was used to work out D and trimming. The sample carries around 120,000 clones, about 75% recorded once. This specimen comes from a study of cytomegalovirus exposure and HLA in healthy donors. Overall study: Early released data comprised about 90 million unique TCRs from HLA-typed donors.

Study results and limitations: A prior analysis recorded that most TCR beta V segments were productive about 87% or about 30% of the time. According to a later analysis, most TCR beta chains associated with CMV appeared HLA-restricted.

This chain links TRBV25-1 with TRBJ1-2; possibly TRBD1 for D (5 bases). The material sequenced was PBMCs. This receptor was obtained from a man aged 55 to 70 in good health and CMV-seropositive. The CDR3 DNA reads as TGTGCCAGCAGTGAAAGGGGTAGCTATGGCTACACCTTC. Residues: CASSERGSYGYTF.